Presented here are 6 T cell receptor beta chains from one specimen sequenced in a study of breast tumors, draining lymph nodes, adjacent tissues. One entry per CDR3 protein, called by TCRdb with MiXCR from the multiplex PCR reads. The repertoire holds tens of thousands of distinct CDR3 sequences, with approximately 63% as singletons. The sample was tumor-adjacent breast tissue. These receptors originate from a female donor with breast cancer. Some clones in this sample may be carry-over from other donors' samples.

This clonotype rates as medium-sized. V is TRBV6-1 and J is TRBJ1-5, with a possible D match to TRBD1 (5 bases). The CDR3 extends over 14 amino acids. The germline gives CDR1 MNHNS, CDR2 SASEGT. Trimming shortened V by 7 bases and J by 2 bases, and 12 bases separated the two germline ends. The CDR3 DNA is TGTGCCAGCACGTCAGGGATGGGCAATCAGCCCCAGCATTTT. Translation: CASTSGMGNQPQHF.

CDR3 in amino acids: CASSEAAGLSSEQYF. The CDR3 nucleotides are TGTGCCAGCAGTGAGGCAGCGGGACTGTCGTCCGAGCAGTACTTC. The chain recombines TRBV6-1 with TRBJ2-7, with 7 bases lining up with TRBD2. This CDR3 contains 15 residues. With 3 bases clipped from V and 6 bases from J, the junction kept 11 bases outside the gene matches. Germline V CDR1 and CDR2: MNHNS, SASEGT.

This clonotype was seen ten or more times. The gene calls are TRBV18 and TRBJ2-3; a weak D match, TRBD2 (6 bases). Between the trimmed V and J ends, which lost 6 bases and 2 bases, there was a span of 12 bases. The germline gives CDR1 KGHSH, CDR2 LQKENI. The CDR3 sequence is 14 residues long. CDR3 loop: CASSSPGDTDTQYF. In DNA, the CDR3 is TGTGCCAGCTCGTCCCCGGGGGACACAGATACGCAGTATTTT.

In DNA form, the CDR3 reads TGTGCCAGCAGCGTAGGCTCCACGGCTATCGAGACCCAGTACTTC. Its translation: CASSVGSTAIETQYF. This sequence joins TRBV9 and TRBJ2-5; D gene uncertain. The CDR3 is 15 residues long. V lost 0 bases to trimming and J lost 5 bases, with 14 bases between them. From germline, CDR1 is SGDLS and CDR2 YYNGEE.

This chain uses TRBV12-3 or TRBV12-4 with TRBJ1-5, with no clear D. V was trimmed by 4 bases and J by 7 bases, leaving 11 bases between them. CDR3 length equals 13 residues. CDR3 residues: CASSWEDLQPQHF. In nucleotides, the CDR3 is TGTGCCAGCAGTTGGGAGGATCTGCAGCCCCAGCATTTT.

This clonotype is medium-sized (0.01 to 0.1%) in the sample. The V gene is TRBV10-3, the J gene TRBJ1-2; a possible D gene is TRBD1 (6 bases). The V and J ends lost 3 bases and 7 bases respectively, with 15 bases between them. Germline V gene sequence: CDR1 ENHRY, CDR2 SYGVKD. CDR3 length: 14 amino acids. Here the CDR3 reads CAISDAGKGVGYTF. DNA for the CDR3: TGTGCCATCAGTGATGCAGGCAAGGGGGTTGGCTACACCTTC.